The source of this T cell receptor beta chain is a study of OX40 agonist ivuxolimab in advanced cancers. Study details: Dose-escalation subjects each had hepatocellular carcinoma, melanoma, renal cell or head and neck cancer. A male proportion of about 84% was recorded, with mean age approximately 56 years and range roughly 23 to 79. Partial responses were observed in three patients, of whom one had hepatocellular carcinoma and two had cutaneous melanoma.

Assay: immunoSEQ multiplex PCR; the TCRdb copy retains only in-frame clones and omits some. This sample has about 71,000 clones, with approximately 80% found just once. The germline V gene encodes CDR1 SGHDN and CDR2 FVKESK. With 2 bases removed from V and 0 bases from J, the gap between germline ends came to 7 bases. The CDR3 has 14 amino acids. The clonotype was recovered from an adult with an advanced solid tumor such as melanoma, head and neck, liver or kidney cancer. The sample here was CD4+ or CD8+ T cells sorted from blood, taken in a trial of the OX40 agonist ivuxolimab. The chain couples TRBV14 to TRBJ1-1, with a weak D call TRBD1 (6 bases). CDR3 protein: CASSQHRVNTEAFF. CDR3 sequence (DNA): TGTGCCAGCAGCCAACACAGGGTGAACACTGAAGCTTTCTTT.